The clone carrying this T cell receptor beta chain occurred a few times. Its antigen remains unidentified. This sample stems from a study of T-cell reconstitution after alpha-beta-depleted transplantation in children. Regarding the study as a whole: Counts and diversity of T cells one year after transplant came mostly from newly produced T cells. Surviving recipient T cells and thymic progenitors accounted for the high day-60 TCRbeta diversity observed in some patients. Approximately two months post-transplant, alpha-beta T cells reportedly originated from several hundred expanded graft clones.

Trimming removed 4 bases at V and 7 bases at J, with 11 bases between. This CDR3 region has 13 residues. CDR1 is SGHRS, CDR2 YFSETQ, per germline. Unique molecular identifiers featured in how the TCRbeta library was prepared. TCRdb processed the PCR reads anew with MiXCR; each CDR3 protein has one entry. This sample yields about 980,000 distinct CDR3 sequences, of which less than 30% are seen a single time; over 25% belongs to the top ten. The chain carries TRBV5-1 and TRBJ2-2; the D is unclear. The sequences come from PBMCs, mostly from graft donor cells, collected 360 days after TCRalphabeta/CD19-depleted stem cell transplant. This TCR derives from a boy under two years old who had a stem cell transplant for SCID, so the T cells may come from the graft donor. The CDR3: CASSPVLGGELFF. CDR3 in DNA: TGCGCCAGCAGCCCGGTGTTGGGCGGGGAGCTGTTTTTT.